This T cell receptor beta chain comes out of a study of blood T cell repertoires in COVID-19. Study details: T cells, B-cell-depleted T cells, or PBMCs provided the cDNA or gDNA that served as material.

Deletions cut 3 bases from V and 4 bases from J, with 12 bases between. Looked up from germline, CDR1 is LNHDA and CDR2 is SQIVND (reference sequence). The CDR3 covers 14 residues. Sequencing used immunoSEQ multiplex PCR; TCRdb keeps in-frame clones, though not all of them. The table has around 130,000 clones, approximately 87% seen once. The clonotype originates from a woman aged 50 to 60 with acute or convalescent COVID-19. Sequenced input: peripheral blood. The chain recombines TRBV19 with TRBJ1-2, with a weak D call TRBD1 (6 bases). The CDR3 DNA reads as TGTGCCAGTAGTATCGCAGGGGCCTTCTATGGCTACACCTTC. Amino acids: CASSIAGAFYGYTF. The entire variable domain, with the rest obtained from reference TRBV19 and TRBJ1-2, is as follows: DGGITQSPKYLFRKEGQNVTLSCEQNLNHDAMYWYRQDPGQGLRLIYYSQIVNDFQKGDIAEGYSVSREKKESFPLTVTSAQKNPTAFYLCASSIAGAFYGYTFGSGTRLTVV.